The 19 T cell receptor beta chains below all came from one sample that was sequenced in a study of cytomegalovirus exposure and HLA in healthy donors. Sequenced by immunoSEQ multiplex PCR; TCRdb stores in-frame clones only, minus some. Among about 83,000 clones, roughly 96% were seen once, and the ten largest hold approximately 1.2%. The sequenced sample consisted of PBMCs. The receptors were sampled from a woman aged 18-29 years in good health and CMV-seronegative.

This clone was seen only once. The chain recombines TRBV28 with TRBJ1-2; TRBD1 matches 7 bases. V trimming: 5 bases; J trimming: 7 bases; junction bases outside the gene matches: 7. The CDR3 is 13 residues long. Germline values: CDR1 MDHEN, CDR2 SYDVKM. The chain's CDR3 is CASSQQGSGGYTF. DNA for the CDR3: TGTGCCAGCAGTCAACAGGGGTCGGGTGGCTACACCTTC.

For this clone: One end of the junction does not line up with germline, which may come from a read error. The chain combines TRBV2 with TRBJ2-1; 7 bases are a match to TRBD2. Per germline, CDR1 SNHLY and CDR2 FYNNEI. This CDR3 spans 12 amino acids. CDR3 in amino acids: CASSVGGTLLLF. The CDR3 region has the DNA TGTGCCAGCAGTGTCGGGGGGACCTTGTTGCTCTTC.

Only one count was recorded for this clone. V is TRBV7-9 and J is TRBJ2-5; 8 nucleotides match TRBD1. Germline V gene data show CDR1 as SEHNR and CDR2 as FQNEAQ (reference sequence). Germline trimming cut 3 bases from V and 3 bases from J; bases unmatched to any gene: 6. The CDR3 spans 15 residues. The chain's CDR3 is CASSFGKQGEETQYF. The CDR3 DNA sequence: TGTGCCAGCAGCTTCGGGAAACAGGGGGAAGAGACCCAGTACTTC.

The rearrangement links TRBV19 to TRBJ1-5, with a tentative D call TRBD1 (6 bases). The CDR3 totals 16 residues. The germline gives CDR1 LNHDA, CDR2 SQIVND (reference sequence). V was trimmed by 8 bases and J by 5 bases, leaving 22 bases between them. The CDR3: CASVGTIGLAYQPQHF. CDR3 nucleotides: TGTGCCAGTGTGGGGACAATAGGCCTCGCATATCAGCCCCAGCATTTT.

The chain has TRBV18 and TRBJ2-7; 9 positions match TRBD2. Germline loops: CDR1 KGHSH, CDR2 LQKENI. CDR3 length: 16 residues. V trimming: 3 bases; J trimming: 0 bases; junction bases outside the gene matches: 6. The CDR3 DNA is TGTGCCAGCTCACCGGTAGCGGGAGACCGCTCCTACGAGCAGTACTTC. Translating gives CASSPVAGDRSYEQYF.

The chain recombines TRBV29-1 with TRBJ2-2; TRBD1 agrees at 9 bases. The CDR3 has 15 residues. Germline loops: CDR1 SQVTM, CDR2 ANQGSEA. The trim removed 5 bases at V and 0 bases at J, leaving 4 bases unmatched. The CDR3 spells CSVRTGVSNTGELFF. The DNA for the CDR3 is TGCAGCGTTCGGACAGGGGTCTCGAACACCGGGGAGCTGTTTTTT.

A single count supports this clone. The V and J genes are TRBV5-4 and TRBJ2-3, with D unresolved. The CDR3 spans 12 residues. Germline V gives CDR1 SGHNT, CDR2 YYREEE (reference sequence). With 5 bases removed from V and 6 bases from J, the gap between germline ends came to 10 bases. The DNA of the CDR3 is TGTGCCAGCAGGGGCCAATTGGATACGCAGTATTTT. Translated: CASRGQLDTQYF. Supplemented by reference TRBV5-4 and TRBJ2-3, the full variable domain reads ETGVTQSPTHLIKTRGQQVTLRCSSQSGHNTVSWYQQALGQGPQFIFQYYREEENGRGNFPPRFSGLQFPNYSSELNVNALELDDSALYLCASRGQLDTQYFGPGTRLTVL.

The CDR3 region is CASSVDSTSNEKLFF. The CDR3 nucleotides are TGTGCCAGCAGCGTAGACAGTACCAGTAATGAAAAACTGTTTTTT. The chain recombines TRBV7-9 with TRBJ1-4, with D tentatively TRBD1 (5 bases). The V and J ends lost 5 bases and 4 bases respectively, with 14 bases between them. Germline V gives CDR1 SEHNR, CDR2 FQNEAQ (reference sequence). The CDR3 extends over 15 amino acids. Full variable domain (outside the CDR3, taken from reference TRBV7-9 and TRBJ1-4): DTGVSQNPRHKITKRGQNVTFRCDPISEHNRLYWYRQTLGQGPEFLTYFQNEAQLEKSRLLSDRFSAERPKGSFSTLEIQRTEQGDSAMYLCASSVDSTSNEKLFFGSGTQLSVL.

The CDR3 here is CATRYTGTSGSTDTQYF. The DNA of the CDR3 is TGTGCCACCCGTTACACCGGCACTAGCGGTAGCACAGATACGCAGTATTTT. V and J are TRBV15 and TRBJ2-3; 8 nucleotides line up with TRBD2. The ends lost 8 bases at V and 0 bases at J; junction bases unmatched: 13. This CDR3 is built from 17 residues. Germline loops: CDR1 LNHNV, CDR2 YYDKDF (reference sequence).

This rearrangement joins TRBV19 to TRBJ2-7, with TRBD2 matching 11 bases. V shed 5 bases and J 2 bases; nucleotides not matched to a gene: 8. The V gene's germline CDR1 is LNHDA and CDR2 SQIVND (reference sequence). This CDR3 is built from 16 residues. CDR3: CASSGPLAGEPYEQYF. The CDR3, as DNA: TGTGCCAGTAGTGGTCCACTAGCGGGAGAACCCTACGAGCAGTACTTC.

The chain recombines TRBV30 with TRBJ2-1; D unresolved. Germline V gene data show CDR1 as GTSNPN and CDR2 as SVGIG (reference sequence). Trimming left V 5 bases short and J 6 bases short, with 11 bases between. The CDR3 has 12 amino acids. CDR3 in amino acids: CAWEEAPNEQFF. The CDR3 DNA follows: TGTGCCTGGGAAGAGGCGCCCAATGAGCAGTTCTTC.

The J gene is TRBJ2-1, the V gene TRBV28; TRBD1 agrees at 7 bases. CDR3 size: 11 residues. Losses at the gene ends were 8 bases for V and 9 bases for J; bases not matched to a gene: 4. Germline V CDR1 and CDR2: MDHEN, SYDVKM. The CDR3 DNA sequence: TGTGCCAGCCAGGACAGGACTGAGCAGTTCTTC. This codes for CASQDRTEQFF.

The CDR3 bases are TGCGCCAGCAGCTTATACGGGAGGGTGGGGGAGACCCAGTACTTC. It is translated as CASSLYGRVGETQYF. The V call is TRBV5-1, the J call TRBJ2-5, with 8 bases lining up with TRBD2. Germline V lookup: CDR1 SGHRS, CDR2 YFSETQ. CDR3 size: 15 residues. V shed 2 bases and J 5 bases; nucleotides not matched to a gene: 8.

The V gene is TRBV27, the J gene TRBJ2-3, with no clear D. This CDR3 region has 13 residues. Germline CDR1 and CDR2: MNHEY and SMNVEV (reference sequence). The V end was cut by 5 bases, the J end by 0 bases, with 6 bases between. The CDR3 sequence: CASSRSSTDTQYF. The CDR3 DNA follows: TGTGCCAGCAGTCGTTCTAGCACAGATACGCAGTATTTT.

The CDR3 coding sequence is TGTGCCAGCAGTGTAGCGGGAGGGCCTTTGATAGATACGCAGTATTTT. It yields the protein CASSVAGGPLIDTQYF. The V call is TRBV2, the J call TRBJ2-3; 11 bases agree with TRBD2. V was clipped by 4 bases and J by 5 bases; unmatched bases: 8. CDR1 is SNHLY and CDR2 is FYNNEI in the germline V gene. The CDR3 consists of 16 residues.

The chain joins TRBV28 to TRBJ1-5; D not resolved. The germline V gene has CDR1 MDHEN and CDR2 SYDVKM. V lost 4 bases, J lost 3 bases, and 19 bases lay in between. The CDR3 consists of 17 residues. CDR3 protein: CASSSLGGAGNNQPQHF. CDR3 nucleotides: TGTGCCAGCAGTTCTCTCGGTGGTGCGGGGAACAATCAGCCCCAGCATTTT. Drawing the rest from reference TRBV28 and TRBJ1-5, the complete variable domain is DVKVTQSSRYLVKRTGEKVFLECVQDMDHENMFWYRQDPGLGLRLIYFSYDVKMKEKGDIPEGYSVSREKKERFSLILESASTNQTSMYLCASSSLGGAGNNQPQHFGDGTRLSIL.

The rearrangement joins TRBV2 to TRBJ1-1; no clear D. Looked up from germline, CDR1 is SNHLY and CDR2 is FYNNEI. The CDR3 consists of 13 residues. V lost 9 bases to trimming and J lost 0 bases, with 11 bases between them. CDR3 DNA sequence: TGTGCCAGACTTGTGGAGATGAACACTGAAGCTTTCTTT. This encodes CARLVEMNTEAFF.

The rearrangement joins TRBV11-2 to TRBJ1-2; 7 bases match TRBD1. Germline CDR1 SGHAT, CDR2 FQNNGV. V lost 3 bases, J lost 5 bases, and 6 bases stayed unmatched. This CDR3 is built from 14 residues. In DNA form, the CDR3 reads TGTGCCAGCAGCTTCTCCGGGACAGATTATGGCTACACCTTC. Its protein product is CASSFSGTDYGYTF. The variable domain in full, completed from reference TRBV11-2 and TRBJ1-2, reads EAGVAQSPRYKIIEKRQSVAFWCNPISGHATLYWYQQILGQGPKLLIQFQNNGVVDDSQLPKDRFSAERLKGVDSTLKIQPAKLEDSAVYLCASSFSGTDYGYTFGSGTRLTVV.

J is TRBJ2-1 and V is TRBV18, with D possibly matching TRBD1 (5 bases). Between the trimmed V and J ends, which lost 2 bases and 6 bases, there was a span of 11 bases. Germline CDR1 is KGHSH and CDR2 is LQKENI. The CDR3 runs 14 residues. The CDR3 DNA reads TGTGCCAGCTCACCAATTACAGGATCCAATGAGCAGTTCTTC. Residues: CASSPITGSNEQFF. The whole variable domain, remainder taken from reference TRBV18 and TRBJ2-1, is NAGVMQNPRHLVRRRGQEARLRCSPMKGHSHVYWYRQLPEEGLKFMVYLQKENIIDESGMPKERFSAEFPKEGPSILRIQQVVRGDSAAYFCASSPITGSNEQFFGPGTRLTVL.